This TCR beta chain was identified during a study of radiotherapy plus CTLA-4 blockade in lung cancer. Study summary: Under 20% of patients responded objectively, and about 33% achieved disease control.

The CDR3 has 14 amino acids. The germline V gene encodes CDR1 SGHRS and CDR2 YFSETQ. The V end was cut by 2 bases, the J end by 5 bases, with 13 bases between. Patients had chemo-refractory metastatic non-small-cell lung cancer and received focal radiation plus CTLA-4 blockade that used ipilimumab. TCRdb's copy holds only in-frame clones and misses some; the assay was immunoSEQ multiplex PCR. The data show about 99,000 clones, just over 85% seen once. The study, taken as a whole, reports: Peripheral blood showed expansion of tumor-derived TCR clones after radiotherapy and ipilimumab.

This clone was recorded only once. Its antigen is unknown. The receptor comes from a human donor with non-small cell lung cancer that progressed on radiotherapy plus ipilimumab. The chain carries TRBV5-1 and TRBJ1-1; maybe TRBD1 (6 bases). The sequencing here drew on peripheral blood, taken from a patient treated with radiotherapy plus ipilimumab. CDR3 bases: TGCGCCAGCAGCTTCACACAGGGTCGTACTGAAGCTTTCTTT. Its protein is CASSFTQGRTEAFF.